The 7 T cell receptor beta chains below come from one sample, sequenced in a study of early T cells in non-severe SARS-CoV-2 infection. TCRdb re-called the 5' RACE reads through MiXCR, storing one row per CDR3 protein. The top ten clones hold approximately 3.5% of a sample with fewer than 120,000 distinct CDR3 sequences, 10% to 15% of them seen once. The material was whole blood, obtained at baseline. The origin of the receptors is an adult who was a healthcare worker with PCR-confirmed SARS-CoV-2 infection or an uninfected control (not recorded which).

This clonotype was counted ten times or more. The chain is built from TRBV12-3 or TRBV12-4 and TRBJ2-5; TRBD2 matches 10 bases. Losses at the gene ends were 5 bases for V and 1 base for J; bases not matched to a gene: 7. The CDR3 has 16 residues. CDR3 residues: CASSPRAGGPQETQYF. CDR3 DNA sequence: TGTGCCAGCAGTCCCCGAGCGGGGGGGCCCCAAGAGACCCAGTACTTC.

This clonotype was seen a handful of times. The V and J genes are TRBV12-3 or TRBV12-4 and TRBJ1-4, with D tentatively TRBD1 (6 bases). This CDR3 has 13 residues. V was shortened by 2 bases and J by 11 bases, with 12 bases between the two germline ends. This chain's CDR3 is CASSLSRGSKLFF. The CDR3 bases are TGTGCCAGCAGTTTAAGTAGGGGGAGTAAACTGTTTTTT.

This clonotype was picked up many times. This chain uses TRBV6-1 with TRBJ1-5; D unresolved. The germline V gene has CDR1 MNHNS and CDR2 SASEGT. CDR3 size: 17 residues. Trimming took 2 bases from V and 0 from J, leaving 14 bases between them. This chain's CDR3 is CASSENVRLDSNQPQHF. The CDR3 DNA reads TGTGCCAGCAGTGAAAATGTTAGGTTGGATAGCAATCAGCCCCAGCATTTT.

This clonotype was observed many times. The chain uses TRBV7-9 and TRBJ1-3; 7 bases fit TRBD1. This CDR3 contains 14 residues. V lost 5 bases to trimming and J lost 8 bases; unmatched junction nucleotides: 9. CDR1 is SEHNR, CDR2 FQNEAQ, per germline (reference sequence). The CDR3, as DNA: TGTGCCAGCAGCCCGTGGGACAGCCAGGACACCATATATTTT. This gives the protein CASSPWDSQDTIYF.

This clonotype was observed at least ten times. CDR3 sequence (DNA): TGTGCCAGCAGCTTATCTAGCGGGGGTTCCTACGAGCAGTACTTC. This encodes CASSLSSGGSYEQYF. J is TRBJ2-7 and V is TRBV7-6, with 10 bases fitting TRBD2. Per germline, CDR1 SGHVS and CDR2 FNYEAQ. The CDR3 is made up of 15 amino acids. The V segment lost 2 bases and the J segment 1 base; nucleotides outside the gene matches: 2.

V is TRBV12-5 and J is TRBJ2-7; TRBD1 is a possible D gene (6 bases). With 2 bases removed from V and 5 bases from J, the gap between germline ends came to 19 bases. The CDR3 extends over 16 amino acids. The germline gives CDR1 LGHNT, CDR2 FRNRAP. The CDR3 nucleotides read TGTGCTAGTGGTTTGCCACAAGGTAGACCAGGGGACGAGCAGTACTTC. This sequence encodes CASGLPQGRPGDEQYF.

This clonotype was found a few times. The CDR3 loop is CSAIERAGELFF. In DNA form, the CDR3 reads TGCAGTGCTATCGAGCGGGCCGGGGAGCTGTTTTTT. The chain carries TRBV20-1 and TRBJ2-2; tentative D call: TRBD2 (6 bases). The CDR3 extends over 12 amino acids. Trimming pared 4 bases from V and 6 bases from J, leaving 9 bases between. Germline V gene lookup returns CDR1 DFQATT and CDR2 SNEGSKA (reference sequence).